This T cell receptor beta chain stems from a study of STAT5B mutations in CD4+ large granular lymphocyte leukemia. The CDR3 is 14 amino acids. Per the germline V gene, CDR1 is MNHEY and CDR2 is SMNVEV (reference sequence). With 6 bases clipped from V and 5 bases from J, the junction kept 8 bases outside the gene matches. Regarding this clone: As yet, its antigen is unknown.

Study results and limitations: Patient CD4-sorted repertoires looked more clonal than healthy CD4+ repertoires, even without putative leukemic clones.

Only in-frame clones appear in the TCRdb table, and some are missing; sequencing was by immunoSEQ multiplex PCR. The sample includes just under 20,000 clones, 70% to 85% of them seen just once. The chain couples TRBV27 to TRBJ1-2; 8 nucleotides match TRBD1. The sample was CD4+ T cells from blood buffy coats. The clonotype originates from a human donor in good health. The CDR3, as DNA: TGTGCCAGCAGCACCGGGACAGGAAATTATGGCTACACCTTC. This sequence encodes CASSTGTGNYGYTF.